The 9 T cell receptor beta chains presented below share a single source sample, sequenced in a study of blood T cell repertoires in COVID-19. Produced via immunoSEQ multiplex PCR; TCRdb's table is partial and in-frame only. The sample gives about 340,000 clones, around 86% of which show up once; nearly 6.5% is in the top ten. Material: peripheral blood. These receptors all come from a woman between 50 and 59 years old with COVID-19, enrolled during active disease.

This chain links TRBV7-3 with TRBJ2-6; no clear D. Between the trimmed V and J ends, which lost 2 bases and 0 bases, there was a span of 2 bases. Per germline, CDR1 SGHTA and CDR2 FQGTGA. This CDR3 contains 14 residues. The DNA for the CDR3 is TGTGCCAGCAGCTTATACTCTGGGGCCAACGTCCTGACTTTC. Translation gives CASSLYSGANVLTF.

This clone was seen just once. The V gene is TRBV4-3, the J gene TRBJ2-7, with 12 bases fitting TRBD1. CDR3 length equals 14 residues. The V segment lost 6 bases and the J segment 7 bases; nucleotides outside the gene matches: 7. Germline CDR1 reads LGHNA; CDR2 reads YSLEER. The CDR3 here is CASRRDRGLGEQYF. The CDR3 nucleotides are TGCGCCAGCAGGAGGGACAGGGGGCTGGGGGAGCAGTACTTC.

The CDR3 region is CASKGQGVNEQYF. As DNA, the CDR3 is TGTGCCAGCAAGGGACAGGGGGTCAACGAGCAGTACTTC. The chain combines TRBV2 with TRBJ2-7; TRBD1 matches at 11 bases. The V segment lost 7 bases and the J segment 5 bases; nucleotides outside the gene matches: 4. This CDR3 comprises 13 residues. Germline V gene sequence: CDR1 SNHLY, CDR2 FYNNEI. Based on the CDR3 plus reference TRBV2 and TRBJ2-7, the full variable domain is EPEVTQTPSHQVTQMGQEVILRCVPISNHLYFYWYRQILGQKVEFLVSFYNNEISEKSEIFDDQFSVERPDGSNFTLKIRSTKLEDSAMYFCASKGQGVNEQYFGPGTRLTVT.

A note on this clone: A read error may produce the germline difference seen at one junction end. This sequence joins TRBV7-9 and TRBJ1-5; D not certain. The germline V gene has CDR1 SEHNR and CDR2 FQNEAQ (reference sequence). The CDR3 sequence is 14 residues long. The CDR3 is CASSYKTSDHPQHF. CDR3 DNA: TGTGCCAGCAGCTACAAAACTAGTGATCATCCCCAGCATTTT. Looking up the rest from reference TRBV7-9 and TRBJ1-5 gives the full variable domain: DTGVSQNPRHKITKRGQNVTFRCDPISEHNRLYWYRQTLGQGPEFLTYFQNEAQLEKSRLLSDRFSAERPKGSFSTLEIQRTEQGDSAMYLCASSYKTSDHPQHFGDGTRLSIL.

V usage is TRBV19 and J usage is TRBJ2-1; 7 nucleotides align to TRBD2. The CDR3 length is 14 residues. The germline V gene encodes CDR1 LNHDA and CDR2 SQIVND (reference sequence). Germline trimming cut 3 bases from V and 1 base from J; bases unmatched to any gene: 0. CDR3 DNA sequence: TGTGCCAGTAGTATGGGGGGGTCCTACAATGAGCAGTTCTTC. Its translation is CASSMGGSYNEQFF.

This chain joins TRBV5-1 and TRBJ1-2; D call uncertain. The CDR3 extends over 14 amino acids. The V end was cut by 1 base, the J end by 8 bases, with 15 bases between. Germline values: CDR1 SGHRS, CDR2 YFSETQ. CDR3 loop: CASSLTGTSGGYTF. As DNA, the CDR3 is TGCGCCAGCAGCTTGACGGGTACCTCCGGGGGCTACACCTTC.

The genes are TRBV4-1 and TRBJ1-4; 10 nucleotides align to TRBD1. V was clipped by 5 bases and J by 2 bases; unmatched bases: 8. There are 17 residues in the CDR3. Germline V gene data show CDR1 as MGHRA and CDR2 as YSYEKL. The CDR3 region is CASSSGTGVLTNEKLFF. The CDR3 DNA reads as TGCGCCAGCAGCTCCGGGACAGGGGTGCTCACTAATGAAAAACTGTTTTTT.

V usage is TRBV11-2 and J usage is TRBJ2-4; 7 nucleotides match TRBD2. Losses at the gene ends were 5 bases for V and 0 bases for J; bases not matched to a gene: 7. Germline CDR1 is SGHAT and CDR2 is FQNNGV. CDR3 length: 16 amino acids. CDR3 nucleotides: TGTGCCAGCAGCCCACGCGGGAGCATAGCCAAAAACATTCAGTACTTC. Its protein product is CASSPRGSIAKNIQYF.

This chain uses TRBV2 with TRBJ2-7; 11 nucleotides align to TRBD2. Trimming removed 3 bases from V and 3 bases from J; junction bases left unmatched: 13. The CDR3 extends over 18 amino acids. Germline lookup yields CDR1 SNHLY and CDR2 FYNNEI. In DNA, the CDR3 is TGTGCCAGCAGTGATGGTAGCGGGAGGGCCAAAGAAGTCTACGAGCAGTACTTC. Translation gives CASSDGSGRAKEVYEQYF.